These 22 T cell receptor beta chains were sequenced from one sample in a study of monozygotic twins with inflammatory bowel disease. TCRdb re-called the 5' RACE reads and catalogs CDR3 proteins one per entry, DNA excluded. Its clone listing holds a few hundred thousand distinct CDR3 sequences. The specimen was blood. The receptors were sampled from a human donor with ulcerative colitis or Crohn's disease, or a healthy co-twin of an affected twin (not recorded which).

This chain links TRBV19 with TRBJ1-1. The CDR3 spans 13 residues. The germline CDR1 and CDR2 sequences are LNHDA and SQIVND (reference sequence). Here the CDR3 reads CASQMSENTEAFF.

This CDR3 reads CASSSYRDSSYEQYF. J is TRBJ2-7 and V is TRBV5-4; TCRdb proposes TRBD1, but this gene call is untestable without DNA. The germline gives CDR1 SGHNT, CDR2 YYREEE (reference sequence). This CDR3 region has 15 residues.

The chain is built from TRBV12-3 or TRBV12-4 and TRBJ1-2; TCRdb indicates TRBD1, and absent DNA this call remains unverified. The CDR3 runs 14 residues. CDR3: CASSLQGARRGYTF.

This rearrangement joins TRBV7-8 to TRBJ2-7. Looked up from germline, CDR1 is SGHVS and CDR2 is FQNEAQ. The CDR3 sequence is 16 residues long. The CDR3 protein is CASSSMTRSVTYEQYF.

The chain carries TRBV11-3 and TRBJ2-1; TCRdb reports TRBD1, a call that lacks DNA to check it against. In germline, CDR1 is SGHNT, CDR2 YENEEA. This CDR3 has 15 amino acids. CDR3: CASSQGLGLYNEQFF.

This chain uses TRBV12-3 or TRBV12-4 with TRBJ1-5; there is no DNA to check the TCRdb D call of TRBD1. CDR3 size: 13 residues. The CDR3: CATRTGGNQPQHF.

The chain is built from TRBV7-2 and TRBJ1-2. CDR1 SGHTA and CDR2 FQGNSA come from the germline V gene. The CDR3 totals 12 residues. The CDR3 loop reads CASSLYLDGYTF.

The V call is TRBV5-1, the J call TRBJ1-2; TCRdb's D call, TRBD1, is unchecked because there is no DNA. Germline CDR1 SGHRS, CDR2 YFSETQ. The CDR3 is 15 residues long. CDR3 sequence reads: CASSLETGNSYGYTF.

The chain couples TRBV4-3 to TRBJ2-7; TCRdb designates TRBD1, a call that cannot be tested without DNA. CDR3 size: 16 residues. From germline, CDR1 is LGHNA and CDR2 YSLEER. CDR3 in amino acids: CASSQDGTGKIYEQYF.

This chain links TRBV7-2 with TRBJ2-1; TCRdb outputs TRBD2, but without DNA this stays unchecked. Germline CDR1 reads SGHTA; CDR2 reads FQGNSA. The CDR3 consists of 16 residues. The CDR3 region is CASSFRTSGGGNEQFF. The whole variable domain, filled in from reference TRBV7-2 and TRBJ2-1, reads GAGVSQSPSNKVTEKGKDVELRCDPISGHTALYWYRQSLGQGLEFLIYFQGNSAPDKSGLPSDRFSAERTGGSVSTLTIQRTQQEDSAVYLCASSFRTSGGGNEQFFGPGTRLTVL.

V and J are TRBV7-9 and TRBJ1-6; TCRdb returns TRBD1, unconfirmable since there is no DNA. The CDR3 length is 15 residues. Per the germline V gene, CDR1 is SEHNR and CDR2 is FQNEAQ (reference sequence). CDR3 amino acids: CASSLGTANNSPLHF.

The chain employs TRBV12-3 or TRBV12-4 and TRBJ2-7. This CDR3 has 13 residues. CDR3 amino acids: CASSFYNSYEQYF.

The gene calls are TRBV20-1 and TRBJ1-5; TCRdb's D gene call, TRBD1, goes unchecked for lack of DNA. This CDR3 spans 13 amino acids. Germline V gene lookup returns CDR1 DFQATT and CDR2 SNEGSKA (reference sequence). CDR3 protein: CSLDPGHNQPQHF.

The CDR3 region is CASSQVDRGRQYF. The chain joins TRBV4-3 to TRBJ2-3; TCRdb outputs TRBD1, but without DNA this stays unchecked. The length of the CDR3 is 13 residues. CDR1 is LGHNA, CDR2 YSLEER, per germline.

V and J are TRBV12-3 or TRBV12-4 and TRBJ2-7; TCRdb's D call of TRBD2 is untestable without DNA. The CDR3 consists of 19 residues. The CDR3 sequence: CASRLSQRGVLKGSYEQYF.

The chain links TRBV7-2 to TRBJ2-1; TCRdb's assignment of TRBD2 cannot be checked, as there is no DNA. Germline loops: CDR1 SGHTA, CDR2 FQGNSA. The CDR3 totals 16 residues. CDR3 loop: CASSSPLAGGKNEHFF.

The CDR3 protein is CASSRPGVCYEQYF. This chain links TRBV23-1 with TRBJ2-7; TCRdb gives TRBD1 as the D gene, but with no DNA this cannot be confirmed. TRBV23-1 is given ORF status, its function remaining uncertain. The CDR3 sequence is 14 residues long.

The rearrangement joins TRBV20-1 to TRBJ1-2. CDR3 size: 13 residues. Germline CDR1 DFQATT, CDR2 SNEGSKA (reference sequence). This CDR3 is CSARDPQENGYTF.

This rearrangement joins TRBV3-1 to TRBJ1-1. The CDR3 contains 14 residues. The germline CDR1 and CDR2 sequences are LGHDT and YNNKEL (reference sequence). The CDR3 loop reads CASSQRARNTEAFF.

The chain links TRBV6-1 to TRBJ1-1. The CDR3 is made up of 16 amino acids. CDR1 and CDR2 from the germline V gene are MNHNS and SASEGT. The CDR3 here is CASSETRDWKNTEAFF.

CDR3 sequence reads: CASSQATGGNTEAFF. The chain couples TRBV5-6 to TRBJ1-1; TCRdb gives TRBD1 as the D gene, but with no DNA this cannot be confirmed. The CDR3 has 15 amino acids. Germline values: CDR1 SGHDT, CDR2 YYEEEE.

The rearrangement uses TRBV27 and TRBJ1-2. Germline lookup yields CDR1 MNHEY and CDR2 SMNVEV (reference sequence). The CDR3 runs to 13 residues. The CDR3 sequence: CASSFAGNYGYTF.